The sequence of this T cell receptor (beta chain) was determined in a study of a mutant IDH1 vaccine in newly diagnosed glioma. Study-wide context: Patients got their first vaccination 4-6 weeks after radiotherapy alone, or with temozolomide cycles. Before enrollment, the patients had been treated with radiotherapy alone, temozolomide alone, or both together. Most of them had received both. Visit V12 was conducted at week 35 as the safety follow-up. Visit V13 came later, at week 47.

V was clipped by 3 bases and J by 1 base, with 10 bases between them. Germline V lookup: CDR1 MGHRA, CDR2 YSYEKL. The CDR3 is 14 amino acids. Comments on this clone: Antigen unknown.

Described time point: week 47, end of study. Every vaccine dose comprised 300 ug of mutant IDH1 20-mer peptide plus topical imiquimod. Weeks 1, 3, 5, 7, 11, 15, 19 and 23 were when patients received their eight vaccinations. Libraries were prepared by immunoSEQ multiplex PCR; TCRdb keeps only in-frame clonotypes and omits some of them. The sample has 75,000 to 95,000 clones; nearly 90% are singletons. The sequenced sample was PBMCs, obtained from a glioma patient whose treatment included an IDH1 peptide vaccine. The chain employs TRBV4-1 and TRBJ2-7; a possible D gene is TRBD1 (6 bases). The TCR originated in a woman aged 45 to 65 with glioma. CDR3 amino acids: CASSQTGSSYEQYF. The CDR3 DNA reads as TGCGCCAGCAGCCAGACAGGTTCGTCCTACGAGCAGTACTTC.